This T cell receptor beta chain stems from a study of T-cell reconstitution after alpha-beta-depleted transplantation in children. Preparation of the TCRbeta library was carried out with unique molecular identifiers. TCRdb analysed the PCR reads with MiXCR anew, one entry per CDR3 protein. The table lists hundreds of thousands of distinct CDR3 sequences, over 10% of them singletons, with roughly 0.84% in the top ten. The germline V gene has CDR1 ENHRY and CDR2 SYGVKD. With 6 bases clipped from V and 7 bases from J, the junction kept 12 bases outside the gene matches. CDR3 length: 16 amino acids. The study, taken as a whole, reports: Surviving recipient cells, namely T cells and thymic progenitors, were the source of high day-60 TCRbeta diversity in some patients. T-cell numbers and diversity, one year after transplant, stemmed largely from T cells that were newly produced.

This clonotype was counted only a few times. Its antigen is unidentified. This chain uses TRBV10-3 with TRBJ2-1; 10 bases are shared with TRBD2. The material was PBMCs, obtained before TCRalphabeta/CD19-depleted stem cell transplant. The clonotype comes from a girl between 2 and 10 years old with congenital amegakaryocytic thrombocytopenia, due to receive a stem cell transplant. CDR3 region: CAIREPGLALYNEQFF. The CDR3 nucleotides read TGTGCCATCAGGGAACCGGGACTAGCGCTTTATAATGAGCAGTTCTTC.